This is a list of T cell receptor beta chains from one sample in a study of T cell repertoires in cytomegalovirus infection. Their recognized antigens are unknown. TCRdb independently ran MiXCR on the reads; one entry per CDR3 protein. The table lists about 890,000 distinct CDR3 sequences, 30% to 40% of them singletons. Sequenced here: cultured CD8+ T cells from PBMCs, sampled from culture after CMV antigen stimulation. The receptors come from a human donor in good health (CMV status not recorded). Some clones in this sample may be carry-over from other donors' samples. Both conserved end residues are part of each CDR3. The D gene is left open where the match is weak. Not every row has a clone size; where given, it reads once, few, many or a size class.

TRBD2 | TRBJ2-1 | few | TRBV7-9 | TGTGCCAGCAGCCACCGGGGGGGGGAGAATGAGCAGTTCTTC | CASSHRGGENEQFF
- | TRBJ2-1 | - | TRBV5-1 | TGCGCCAGCAGCCCAACAGGGACGGCTCCTTCCAATGAGCAGTTCTTC | CASSPTGTAPSNEQFF
- | TRBJ2-7 | - | TRBV20-1 | TGCAGTGCCGTACAGTTTAGCTCCTACGAGCAGTACTTC | CSAVQFSSYEQYF
- | TRBJ2-3 | - | TRBV5-5 | TGTGCCAGCAGCTTGGGTTGGCTAGCCCTTGATACGCAGTATTTT | CASSLGWLALDTQYF
- | TRBJ2-5 | many | TRBV6-1 | TGTGCCAGTAGCCATACCGGGACGTCCAAAGAGACCCAGTACTTC | CASSHTGTSKETQYF
- | TRBJ2-2 | few | TRBV6-1 | TGTGCCAGCAGTTTTAGACAGCGACACACCGGGGAGCTGTTTTTT | CASSFRQRHTGELFF
TRBD2 | TRBJ2-7 | - | TRBV18 | TGTGCCAGCTCACCTCCCCAGCGGGGGGGTTCCTACGAGCAGTACTTC | CASSPPQRGGSYEQYF
- | TRBJ1-6 | - | TRBV19 | TGTGCCAGTAGTATAGGGGCTTTTCCGGAATCACCCCTCCACTTT | CASSIGAFPESPLHF
- | TRBJ1-2 | few | TRBV9 | TGTGCCAGCAGCGTAGAGTCGAAACCCTCTAACTATGGCTACACCTTC | CASSVESKPSNYGYTF
TRBD2 | TRBJ2-1 | few | TRBV7-8 | TGTGCCAGCAGCTTAGTTACTAGCGGGGTTGATGAGCAGTTCTTC | CASSLVTSGVDEQFF
- | TRBJ2-5 | many | TRBV6-1 | TGTGCCAGCAGTTACGACGAGTGGCCGGAGACCCAGTACTTC | CASSYDEWPETQYF
- | TRBJ2-1 | - | TRBV6-8 | TGTGCCAGCAGAACAGGGTATGAGCAGTTCTTC | CASRTGYEQFF
TRBD1 | TRBJ2-7 | few | TRBV6-1 | TGTGCCAGCAGTGCAGGACAGGGGCCCGCCTACGAGCAGTACTTC | CASSAGQGPAYEQYF
- | TRBJ1-4 | - | TRBV27 | TGTGCCAGCAGTCCCATTATGTGGGGGGGGATGGAAGTTGAAAAACTGTTTTTT | CASSPIMWGGMEVEKLFF
- | TRBJ2-1 | few | TRBV3-1 | TGTGCCAGCAGCCATCCTGCCGGGGCCAATGAGCAGTTCTTC | CASSHPAGANEQFF
- | TRBJ2-1 | - | TRBV19 | TGTGCCAGTAGTCCGCCCACGGGACGAATCTACAATGAGCAGTTCTTC | CASSPPTGRIYNEQFF
- | TRBJ1-6 | - | TRBV6-1 | TGTGCCAGCACCTATTGGCAGATAAATTCACCCCTCCACTTT | CASTYWQINSPLHF
- | TRBJ2-5 | many | TRBV9 | TGTGCCAGCAGCGTCGAGGGGAGGAAGACCCAGTACTTC | CASSVEGRKTQYF
- | TRBJ1-1 | few | TRBV11-1 | TGTGCCAGCAGCTTAGATAGACACACTGAAGCTTTCTTT | CASSLDRHTEAFF